Detailed here is one T cell receptor beta chain. The sample is drawn from a study of OX40 agonist ivuxolimab in advanced cancers. Clones were read by immunoSEQ multiplex PCR, and TCRdb kept only the in-frame ones, dropping some. The sample carries tens of thousands of clones, around 80% recorded once. Sequencing used CD4+ or CD8+ T cells sorted from blood, obtained in a trial of the OX40 agonist ivuxolimab. This TCR came from an adult with an advanced solid tumor such as melanoma, head and neck, liver or kidney cancer.

CDR3 DNA sequence: TGTGCCAGCTCACCACGGGGGATAAATCAGCCCCAGCATTTT. Amino acids: CASSPRGINQPQHF. V and J are TRBV18 and TRBJ1-5, with TRBD1 as a possible D gene (5 bases). The CDR3 is 14 residues long. V was pared by 1 base and J by 4 bases, with 8 bases between. Per the germline V gene, CDR1 is KGHSH and CDR2 is LQKENI.